The next 26 T cell receptor beta chains were all read from a single sample in a study of prognosis after radiotherapy for stage I lung cancer. Template was genomic DNA; TCR beta CDR3 amplified in two multiplex PCR rounds. Primers targeting each individual TRBV and TRBJ gene were applied in first-round PCR. TCRdb redid the calling of the multiplex PCR reads with MiXCR, one entry per CDR3 protein. The sample records about 35,000 distinct CDR3 sequences, approximately 35% being singletons. Specimen: PBMCs, collected before or after stereotactic body radiation therapy (not recorded which). These receptors were collected from a donor aged 50 or older with non-small cell lung cancer.

This clonotype was observed many times. The chain is built from TRBV9 and TRBJ1-3; D unclear. This CDR3 is 15 amino acids long. Between the trimmed V and J ends, which lost 0 bases and 1 base, there was a span of 8 bases. CDR1 and CDR2 from the germline V gene are SGDLS and YYNGEE. The CDR3: CASSVDTLSGNTIYF. CDR3 in DNA: TGTGCCAGCAGCGTAGACACCCTTTCTGGAAACACCATATATTTT.

The V call is TRBV6-1, the J call TRBJ1-5; 7 nucleotides match TRBD1. This CDR3 spans 12 amino acids. Germline V gives CDR1 MNHNS, CDR2 SASEGT. Trimming removed 6 bases from V and 10 bases from J; junction bases left unmatched: 6. The CDR3 is CASRATGQPQHF. The CDR3 region has the DNA TGTGCCAGCAGGGCGACAGGGCAACCCCAGCATTTT.

There are many counts of this clonotype. This chain links TRBV20-1 with TRBJ2-5; D call uncertain. The V and J ends lost 0 bases and 5 bases respectively, with 13 bases between them. The germline V gene encodes CDR1 DFQATT and CDR2 SNEGSKA (reference sequence). The CDR3 sequence is 14 residues long. CDR3 nucleotides: TGCAGTGCTAGAGACGCCTTTAGCCGCGAGACCCAGTACTTC. Its translation: CSARDAFSRETQYF.

Details on this clonotype: The junction departs from germline at one end; a sequencing error may be responsible. The chain combines TRBV3-1 with TRBJ2-5; perhaps D is TRBD1 or TRBD2 (6 bases each). The CDR3 covers 16 residues. The germline V gene has CDR1 LGHDT and CDR2 YNNKEL (reference sequence). The CDR3 sequence is CASSQPLGGGAEIQYF. CDR3 DNA sequence: TGTGCCAGCAGCCAACCCCTCGGAGGGGGAGCGGAGATCCAGTACTTC.

This clonotype was detected many times. A read error is possible here, since a much larger clone lies one base away. This chain connects TRBV12-3 or TRBV12-4 to TRBJ2-7; tentatively, D is TRBD1 or TRBD2 (6 bases each). This CDR3 has 14 amino acids. The V end lost 5 bases, the J end lost 0 bases, and 11 bases lay between the germline ends. CDR3 in DNA: TGTGCCAGCAGTCCCCGGGGGCACTCCTACGAGCAGTACTTC. Amino acids: CASSPRGHSYEQYF.

This sequence joins TRBV4-1 and TRBJ2-3; 10 bases are a match to TRBD2. Germline-derived CDR1 and CDR2 are MGHRA and YSYEKL. Unmatched junction bases numbered 1, after V lost 4 bases and J lost 0 bases. The CDR3 has 15 amino acids. Here the CDR3 reads CASSPTSGSTDTQYF. In DNA form, the CDR3 reads TGCGCCAGCAGCCCGACTAGCGGGAGCACAGATACGCAGTATTTT.

The sample holds many counts of this clonotype. In DNA, the CDR3 is TGTGCCAGCAGGGACAGATTAACTAATGAAAAACTGTTTTTT. Translation: CASRDRLTNEKLFF. The rearrangement links TRBV2 to TRBJ1-4; maybe TRBD1 (6 bases). The V gene lost 6 bases and the J gene lost 1 base, with 9 bases spanning the gap. Per germline, CDR1 SNHLY and CDR2 FYNNEI. The CDR3 covers 14 residues.

This clonotype was seen at least ten times. Possible read error: a much larger clone is one base away. V is TRBV19 and J is TRBJ1-1, with D maybe TRBD1 (5 bases). The CDR3 length is 14 residues. The V gene lost 6 bases and the J gene lost 3 bases, with 14 bases spanning the gap. CDR1 LNHDA and CDR2 SQIVND come from the germline V gene (reference sequence). CDR3 nucleotides: TGTGCCAGTAGGGAAAGGGGCTCGGACACTGAAGCTTTCTTT. Amino acid sequence: CASRERGSDTEAFF.

The J gene is TRBJ2-1, the V gene TRBV28; D not certain. Trimming shortened V by 5 bases and J by 5 bases, and 13 bases separated the two germline ends. The CDR3 loop spans 14 amino acids. Germline V CDR1 and CDR2: MDHEN, SYDVKM. CDR3 sequence (DNA): TGTGCCAGCAGTAACTACCTACAAAACAATGAGCAGTTCTTC. Protein: CASSNYLQNNEQFF.

This clonotype came up a few times. One end of the junction fails to match germline, which may point to a read error. J is TRBJ2-4 and V is TRBV2; weak D call: TRBD1 (5 bases). Germline loops: CDR1 SNHLY, CDR2 FYNNEI. The CDR3 contains 16 residues. The CDR3 reads CASSAFQGATKNIHYF. The CDR3 DNA reads TGTGCCAGCAGTGCTTTCCAAGGGGCGACCAAAAACATTCATTACTTC.

As for this clonotype: Given a much more abundant clone one base away, this may be a read error. J is TRBJ1-3 and V is TRBV5-8; no clear D. The CDR3 sequence is 12 residues long. Trimming left V 0 bases short and J 6 bases short, with 4 bases between. CDR1 and CDR2 (germline): SGHTS, YDEGEE. The CDR3 loop reads CASSLASNTIYF. As DNA, the CDR3 is TGTGCCAGCAGCTTGGCCTCAAACACCATATATTTT.

This clonotype was found many times. V usage is TRBV2 and J usage is TRBJ2-5, with 9 bases identical to TRBD2. Germline V gives CDR1 SNHLY, CDR2 FYNNEI. There are 13 residues in the CDR3. Trimming removed 7 bases from V and 4 bases from J; junction bases left unmatched: 4. The CDR3 region has the DNA TGTGCCAGCAACCGACTAGCGGTAGAGACCCAGTACTTC. Protein: CASNRLAVETQYF. Complete variable domain (other parts from reference TRBV2 and TRBJ2-5): EPEVTQTPSHQVTQMGQEVILRCVPISNHLYFYWYRQILGQKVEFLVSFYNNEISEKSEIFDDQFSVERPDGSNFTLKIRSTKLEDSAMYFCASNRLAVETQYFGPGTRLLVL.

There are many counts of this clonotype. V and J are TRBV7-2 and TRBJ2-3; 15 bases are shared with TRBD2. The germline gives CDR1 SGHTA, CDR2 FQGNSA. The CDR3 extends over 19 amino acids. J gave up 2 bases and V 3 bases, and 9 bases lay outside the gene matches. The DNA for the CDR3 is TGTGCCAGCAGCTTCGGACTAGCGGGGGGGTCGGGGACCACAGATACGCAGTATTTT. It codes for CASSFGLAGGSGTTDTQYF.

This clonotype came up many times. This sequence joins TRBV20-1 and TRBJ1-6; no clear D. V was pared by 7 bases and J by 0 bases, with 13 bases between. Germline V gene lookup returns CDR1 DFQATT and CDR2 SNEGSKA (reference sequence). The CDR3 sequence is 15 residues long. In DNA form, the CDR3 reads TGCAGTGGCGCAGAAGGGAGCTCCTATAATTCACCCCTCCACTTT. This translates into CSGAEGSSYNSPLHF.

This sequence joins TRBV11-2 and TRBJ1-2; a weak D match, TRBD1 (5 bases). This CDR3 is built from 12 residues. Germline CDR1 and CDR2: SGHAT and FQNNGV. V was trimmed by 5 bases and J by 4 bases, leaving 8 bases between them. CDR3 in DNA: TGTGCCAGCAGCGCAGACAGCTATGGCTACACCTTC. Translation gives CASSADSYGYTF.

A word on this clonotype: This is likely an artifact of a read error, given a far larger clone one base away. The chain links TRBV12-3 or TRBV12-4 to TRBJ2-7; maybe TRBD2 (6 bases). This CDR3 contains 15 residues. With 7 bases removed from V and 6 bases from J, the gap between germline ends came to 22 bases. CDR3 residues: CASIEGPGEATEQYF. The DNA for the CDR3 is TGTGCCAGCATTGAAGGGCCTGGGGAGGCGACCGAGCAGTACTTC.

This clonotype was detected ten times or more. The CDR3 reads CASSPGTSGGDNEQFF. For the CDR3, the DNA is TGTGCCAGCAGTCCGGGGACTAGCGGGGGGGACAATGAGCAGTTCTTC. The chain uses TRBV6-1 and TRBJ2-1, with 16 positions matching TRBD2. The CDR3 loop spans 16 amino acids. V lost 5 bases to trimming and J lost 5 bases; unmatched junction nucleotides: 3. CDR1 is MNHNS and CDR2 is SASEGT in the germline V gene.

This clonotype has at least ten counts. This chain connects TRBV6-1 to TRBJ1-1, with TRBD1 as a possible D gene (5 bases). Trimming took 2 bases from V and 4 from J, leaving 11 bases between them. Per germline, CDR1 MNHNS and CDR2 SASEGT. This CDR3 comprises 14 residues. CDR3 residues: CASSETRGSTEAFF. The CDR3 coding sequence is TGTGCCAGCAGTGAAACGAGGGGAAGCACTGAAGCTTTCTTT.

This chain uses TRBV13 with TRBJ2-2; 7 positions match TRBD2. This CDR3 spans 17 amino acids. J was trimmed by 3 bases and V by 1 base; bases with no gene match: 8. The germline CDR1 and CDR2 sequences are PRHDT and FYEKMQ (reference sequence). This chain's CDR3 is CASSLAGLRCHTGELFF. The CDR3 DNA reads as TGTGCCAGCAGCTTAGCGGGACTAAGGTGTCACACCGGGGAGCTGTTTTTT.

In this sample, this clonotype turned up many times. This chain joins TRBV11-2 and TRBJ2-3; the D is unclear. This CDR3 comprises 14 residues. Trimming removed 0 bases from V and 6 bases from J, with 10 bases in between. Germline CDR1 and CDR2: SGHAT and FQNNGV. The CDR3 nucleotides are TGTGCCAGCAGCTTAGATCGTGTAAGCGATACGCAGTATTTT. Protein: CASSLDRVSDTQYF.

About this clonotype itself: Possible read error: a much larger clone is one base away. The chain recombines TRBV7-8 with TRBJ2-5, with TRBD2 matching over 8 bases. This CDR3 is 18 amino acids long. The V and J ends lost 5 bases and 0 bases, in that order; junction bases with no gene match: 14. Germline CDR1 SGHVS, CDR2 FQNEAQ. The CDR3 DNA follows: TGTGCCAGCAGCCAAGAGGGACTAGTGGGGGACTACCAAGAGACCCAGTACTTC. It yields the protein CASSQEGLVGDYQETQYF.

The sample holds one count of this clonotype. V is TRBV6-5 and J is TRBJ2-2; 10 bases line up with TRBD1. From germline, CDR1 is MNHEY and CDR2 SVGAGI. With V trimmed by 2 bases and J by 4 bases, 7 bases remained unmatched. The CDR3 is 17 amino acids. The chain's CDR3 is CASSYGDRGSGTGELFF. The CDR3 bases are TGTGCCAGCAGTTACGGGGACAGGGGTTCGGGCACCGGGGAGCTGTTTTTT.

There are many counts of this clonotype. The chain combines TRBV15 with TRBJ1-1; D uncertain. Between the trimmed V and J ends, which lost 0 bases and 7 bases, there was a span of 9 bases. In germline, CDR1 is LNHNV, CDR2 YYDKDF (reference sequence). The CDR3 consists of 13 residues. Written as DNA, the CDR3 is TGTGCCACCAGCAGAGATCGCGGCTTTGAAGCTTTCTTT. Translation gives CATSRDRGFEAFF. The full variable domain, with the rest looked up from reference TRBV15 and TRBJ1-1, is DAMVIQNPRYQVTQFGKPVTLSCSQTLNHNVMYWYQQKSSQAPKLLFHYYDKDFNNEADTPDNFQSRRPNTSFCFLDIRSPGLGDTAMYLCATSRDRGFEAFFGQGTRLTVV.

This clonotype has just a few counts. The chain recombines TRBV4-1 with TRBJ2-7; possible D gene TRBD1, 5 bases. Trimming left V 4 bases short and J 0 bases short, with 19 bases between. Germline V gene data show CDR1 as MGHRA and CDR2 as YSYEKL. The CDR3 covers 17 residues. In nucleotides, the CDR3 is TGCGCCAGCAGCCCTTCCTTAGGGGCACCAAGCTCCTACGAGCAGTACTTC. Translation gives CASSPSLGAPSSYEQYF.

Notes on this clonotype: One end of the junction varies from germline; a read error may be responsible. The CDR3 region is CAISSIAGAQETQYF. For the CDR3, the DNA is TGTGCCATCAGCTCAATAGCGGGAGCCCAAGAGACCCAGTACTTC. This sequence joins TRBV7-9 and TRBJ2-5, with 9 bases matching TRBD2. Germline V gives CDR1 SEHNR, CDR2 FQNEAQ (reference sequence). The CDR3 loop spans 15 amino acids. Based on the CDR3 plus reference TRBV7-9 and TRBJ2-5, the full variable domain is DTGVSQNPRHKITKRGQNVTFRCDPISEHNRLYWYRQTLGQGPEFLTYFQNEAQLEKSRLLSDRFSAERPKGSFSTLEIQRTEQGDSAMYLCAISSIAGAQETQYFGPGTRLLVL.

This chain uses TRBV6-1 with TRBJ2-3; D is possibly TRBD1 (5 bases). The CDR3 has 14 amino acids. Trimming removed 4 bases from V and 3 bases from J, with 11 bases in between. The germline V gene has CDR1 MNHNS and CDR2 SASEGT. This CDR3 reads CASSAERGTDTQYF. CDR3 DNA sequence: TGTGCCAGCAGTGCCGAAAGGGGAACAGATACGCAGTATTTT.